This is a list of T cell receptor beta chains from one sample in a study of control samples from healthy donors and cancer patients. The assay was immunoSEQ multiplex PCR, and TCRdb's table has in-frame clones only and misses some. The sample carries 390,000 or so clones, about nine tenths recorded once. Sequencing was done on a sample of PBMCs. These receptors all come from a man in his forties with head and neck cancer. The CDR3 runs from the conserved cysteine through the conserved F or W. D genes are given only for firm matches. Rows give clone size only sometimes, using once, few, many, or a class for an expanded clone.

CDR3 DNA: TGTGCCAGCAGTGGGGATCAGCCCCAGCATTTT
CDR3 protein: CASSGDQPQHF
V gene: TRBV28
D gene: -
clone size: -
J gene: TRBJ1-5

CDR3 DNA: TGTGCCCGCAGCTTTTACGGACTCGCGGGGGGGGGCTCCTACAATGAGCAGTTCTTC
CDR3 protein: CARSFYGLAGGGSYNEQFF
V gene: TRBV13
D gene: TRBD2
clone size: -
J gene: TRBJ2-1

CDR3 DNA: TGTGCCAGCAGTTACTCCCCATTTCGGGGAACCAAGGGGGGTAGCGTGAGCGAGCAGTACTTC
CDR3 protein: CASSYSPFRGTKGGSVSEQYF
V gene: TRBV6-2/TRBV6-3
D gene: -
clone size: -
J gene: TRBJ2-7

CDR3 DNA: TGTGCCAGCAGCTTACACAGGGAATTTGGCTACACCTTC
CDR3 protein: CASSLHREFGYTF
V gene: TRBV7-9
D gene: -
clone size: -
J gene: TRBJ1-2

CDR3 DNA: TGTGCCAGCTCACCCGCAGGGGAGAGGGAGACCCAGTACTTC
CDR3 protein: CASSPAGERETQYF
V gene: TRBV18
D gene: -
clone size: -
J gene: TRBJ2-5

CDR3 DNA: TGCGCCAGCAGCCTAGCAACTAATGAAAAACTGTTTTTT
CDR3 protein: CASSLATNEKLFF
V gene: TRBV4-1
D gene: -
clone size: once
J gene: TRBJ1-4

CDR3 DNA: TGCGCCAGCAGGAGCGGAGTCGGCGGCAATCAGCCCCAGCATTTT
CDR3 protein: CASRSGVGGNQPQHF
V gene: TRBV4-1
D gene: -
clone size: -
J gene: TRBJ1-5

CDR3 DNA: TGTGCCAGCAGTTACTCGAAAGGGGAGACTGAAGCTTTCTTT
CDR3 protein: CASSYSKGETEAFF
V gene: TRBV6-6
D gene: -
clone size: -
J gene: TRBJ1-1

CDR3 DNA: TGTGCCAGTAGTAGGAGGGAATCGTCCTACGAGCAGTACTTC
CDR3 protein: CASSRRESSYEQYF
V gene: TRBV19
D gene: -
clone size: -
J gene: TRBJ2-7

CDR3 DNA: TGCAGCGTTGAAAGCTCATGGGGTTCGAAGTCCGAGCAGTACTTC
CDR3 protein: CSVESSWGSKSEQYF
V gene: TRBV29-1
D gene: -
clone size: -
J gene: TRBJ2-7

CDR3 DNA: TGTGCCAGCAGCCCCACCGGGAACTATCAGCCCCAGCATTTT
CDR3 protein: CASSPTGNYQPQHF
V gene: TRBV9
D gene: -
clone size: -
J gene: TRBJ1-5

CDR3 DNA: TGTGCCAGCAGTCCACTGGGACAGGGGGCGGGGAATTCACCCCTCCACTTT
CDR3 protein: CASSPLGQGAGNSPLHF
V gene: TRBV27
D gene: TRBD1
clone size: -
J gene: TRBJ1-6

CDR3 DNA: TGTGCCTGGGGCCATGGGGTGAATCAGCCCCAGCATTTT
CDR3 protein: CAWGHGVNQPQHF
V gene: TRBV30
D gene: -
clone size: -
J gene: TRBJ1-5

CDR3 DNA: TGTGCCAGCAGGGGAGGGGCCCACGAGCAGTACTTC
CDR3 protein: CASRGGAHEQYF
V gene: TRBV2
D gene: TRBD2
clone size: -
J gene: TRBJ2-7

CDR3 DNA: TGCGCCAGCAGCCAATCGAGGGCAATGGGAGCTTTCTTT
CDR3 protein: CASSQSRAMGAFF
V gene: TRBV4-1
D gene: -
clone size: once
J gene: TRBJ1-1

CDR3 DNA: TGTGCCACCAGCAGAGGGCCGGGGGTTCAGCCCCAGCATTTT
CDR3 protein: CATSRGPGVQPQHF
V gene: TRBV15
D gene: -
clone size: -
J gene: TRBJ1-5

CDR3 DNA: TGCAGTGCTAGAGGGGGTGAAGGCTACACCTTC
CDR3 protein: CSARGGEGYTF
V gene: TRBV20-1
D gene: -
clone size: -
J gene: TRBJ1-2

CDR3 DNA: TGTGCCATCAGGGCGGGGGGAGGCCGCACAGATACGCAGTATTTT
CDR3 protein: CAIRAGGGRTDTQYF
V gene: TRBV10-3
D gene: TRBD2
clone size: -
J gene: TRBJ2-3

CDR3 DNA: TGTGCCAGCAGCTTAGCCACGGAGACGGCCGGTGAATCTGGCTACACCTTC
CDR3 protein: CASSLATETAGESGYTF
V gene: TRBV13
D gene: -
clone size: few
J gene: TRBJ1-2

CDR3 DNA: TGCAGCGCGATATGGACAGGGAATGAAAAACTGTTTTTT
CDR3 protein: CSAIWTGNEKLFF
V gene: TRBV29-1
D gene: TRBD1
clone size: -
J gene: TRBJ1-4

CDR3 DNA: TGTGCCAGCAGTTTTGGTGAGACCCAGTACTTC
CDR3 protein: CASSFGETQYF
V gene: TRBV12-3/TRBV12-4
D gene: -
clone size: -
J gene: TRBJ2-5

CDR3 DNA: TGTGCCAGCAGCACGAATTTGAATGAAAAACTGTTTTTT
CDR3 protein: CASSTNLNEKLFF
V gene: TRBV9
D gene: -
clone size: -
J gene: TRBJ1-4

CDR3 DNA: TGTGCCAGCAGGGCCGACACCGGGGAGCTGTTTTTT
CDR3 protein: CASRADTGELFF
V gene: TRBV25-1
D gene: -
clone size: -
J gene: TRBJ2-2

CDR3 DNA: TGTGCCAGCAGCGTAATAGCGGCCACAGATACGCAGTATTTT
CDR3 protein: CASSVIAATDTQYF
V gene: TRBV9
D gene: -
clone size: -
J gene: TRBJ2-3

CDR3 DNA: TGCGCCAGCAGCTTGGGCTTGGGGCTCGGGGGTACTGAAGCTTTCTTT
CDR3 protein: CASSLGLGLGGTEAFF
V gene: TRBV5-1
D gene: -
clone size: -
J gene: TRBJ1-1

CDR3 DNA: TGTGCCACGGGAAGCGGGAGGGTCAACTACGAGCAGTGCTTC
CDR3 protein: CATGSGRVNYEQCF
V gene: TRBV27
D gene: TRBD2
clone size: -
J gene: TRBJ2-7

CDR3 DNA: TGTGCCAGCAGCTATCCCGGGGCCTTTGGGGCCAACGTCCTGACTTTC
CDR3 protein: CASSYPGAFGANVLTF
V gene: TRBV7-9
D gene: -
clone size: -
J gene: TRBJ2-6

CDR3 DNA: TGTGCCAGCAGCACACAAACCGACAGGAAAGCTTTCTTT
CDR3 protein: CASSTQTDRKAFF
V gene: TRBV9
D gene: -
clone size: -
J gene: TRBJ1-1

CDR3 DNA: TGTGCCAGCAGCAAACAGGGATCCGACGAGCAGTACTTC
CDR3 protein: CASSKQGSDEQYF
V gene: TRBV7-3
D gene: -
clone size: -
J gene: TRBJ2-7

CDR3 DNA: TGCGCCAGCAGCTTGAAGGCAGGGGACAATGAGCAGTTCTTC
CDR3 protein: CASSLKAGDNEQFF
V gene: TRBV5-1
D gene: -
clone size: -
J gene: TRBJ2-1

CDR3 DNA: TGTGCCTGGAGTACACCGGACGTCCGTAAGGATGGCTACACCTTC
CDR3 protein: CAWSTPDVRKDGYTF
V gene: TRBV30
D gene: -
clone size: -
J gene: TRBJ1-2

CDR3 DNA: TGTGCCAGCAGCCCCTCGCAGGGCACTGAAGCTTTCTTT
CDR3 protein: CASSPSQGTEAFF
V gene: TRBV9
D gene: -
clone size: -
J gene: TRBJ1-1

CDR3 DNA: TGCGCCAGCAGCCCAGCAACGGGGGGAAGAACCTACGAGCAGTACTTC
CDR3 protein: CASSPATGGRTYEQYF
V gene: TRBV5-1
D gene: TRBD2
clone size: once
J gene: TRBJ2-7

CDR3 DNA: TGTGCCAGCAGTTTAAGGGGGTACGGAAACACCATATATTTT
CDR3 protein: CASSLRGYGNTIYF
V gene: TRBV27
D gene: -
clone size: -
J gene: TRBJ1-3

CDR3 DNA: TGTGCCAGCAGTCAAAAAGACGAGCAGTACTTC
CDR3 protein: CASSQKDEQYF
V gene: TRBV27
D gene: -
clone size: -
J gene: TRBJ2-7

CDR3 DNA: TGTGCCAGCAGCCAGCGGGCAGGAGATATAATCTATGGCTACACCTTC
CDR3 protein: CASSQRAGDIIYGYTF
V gene: TRBV13
D gene: -
clone size: once
J gene: TRBJ1-2

CDR3 DNA: TGTGCCAGCAGCTCACGAGAGATCTCGAACACCGGGGAGCTGTTTTTT
CDR3 protein: CASSSREISNTGELFF
V gene: TRBV7-6
D gene: -
clone size: -
J gene: TRBJ2-2

CDR3 DNA: TGTGCCAGCAGCTTCGGACTAGCGCAGTTCTTC
CDR3 protein: CASSFGLAQFF
V gene: TRBV11-2
D gene: TRBD2
clone size: -
J gene: TRBJ2-1

CDR3 DNA: TGTGCCAGCAGCTTAGATATGGGGGGGGCGATCAGGGAGCAGTTCTTC
CDR3 protein: CASSLDMGGAIREQFF
V gene: TRBV11-1
D gene: -
clone size: -
J gene: TRBJ2-1

CDR3 DNA: TGTGCCAGCAGCCAGTTAGATGGGGAGCTGTTTTTT
CDR3 protein: CASSQLDGELFF
V gene: TRBV3-1/TRBV3-2
D gene: -
clone size: -
J gene: TRBJ2-2

CDR3 DNA: TGCGCCAGCAGCTTGTCCTCCCGCGGGGACACCGGGGAGCTGTTTTTT
CDR3 protein: CASSLSSRGDTGELFF
V gene: TRBV5-1
D gene: -
clone size: -
J gene: TRBJ2-2

CDR3 DNA: TGTGCCTCCGGGACAGGGGACGAAAAACTGTTTTTT
CDR3 protein: CASGTGDEKLFF
V gene: TRBV3-1/TRBV3-2
D gene: TRBD1
clone size: -
J gene: TRBJ1-4

CDR3 DNA: TGCGCCAGCAGCCGTTCAGGGAGTTTGACCTACGAGCAGTACTTC
CDR3 protein: CASSRSGSLTYEQYF
V gene: TRBV10-1
D gene: -
clone size: -
J gene: TRBJ2-7

CDR3 DNA: TGTGCCAGCAGCTTAAGTAGCGGGACAGGGCCCAGTAACTATGGCTACACCTTC
CDR3 protein: CASSLSSGTGPSNYGYTF
V gene: TRBV7-2
D gene: TRBD1
clone size: -
J gene: TRBJ1-2

CDR3 DNA: TGTGCCAGCAGCTTGACGACTAGCACAGATACGCAGTATTTT
CDR3 protein: CASSLTTSTDTQYF
V gene: TRBV5-5
D gene: -
clone size: -
J gene: TRBJ2-3

CDR3 DNA: TGTGCCAGCAGCTACGGACTAGCGACCACCGGGGAGCTGTTTTTT
CDR3 protein: CASSYGLATTGELFF
V gene: TRBV5-4
D gene: TRBD2
clone size: -
J gene: TRBJ2-2

CDR3 DNA: TGTGCCAGCCCTATTAACGAACAGGGGGCTTTGGACTACGAGCAGTACTTC
CDR3 protein: CASPINEQGALDYEQYF
V gene: TRBV6-9
D gene: TRBD1
clone size: -
J gene: TRBJ2-7